There are many counts of the clone carrying this T cell receptor (beta chain). The antigen is undetermined. The record originates from a study of response to subunit inactivated influenza vaccine. General observations from the study: The authors offered the suggestion that each seasonal influenza vaccination recruits few new T cells.

TCRdb re-derived calls from the RT-PCR reads in MiXCR, one entry per CDR3 protein. This sample has under 850,000 distinct CDR3 sequences, with about 18% found just once. The germline CDR1 and CDR2 sequences are DFQATT and SNEGSKA (reference sequence). Trimming at V came to 0 bases and at J to 5 bases, leaving 9 bases not matched to a gene. CDR3 length: 16 residues. This TCR was sampled from a man in his forties or fifties who received an inactivated influenza vaccine. The chain uses TRBV20-1 and TRBJ2-5; 10 bases agree with TRBD2. The input for sequencing was PBMCs from blood, taken 5 days after vaccination. Here the CDR3 DNA reads TGCAGTGCTAGAGATTGGGCTAGCGGGAGACAGGAGACCCAGTACTTC. Translation gives CSARDWASGRQETQYF.